This T cell receptor beta chain was sequenced during a study of blood T cells in healthy people across ages. Primed by a sample-barcoded 5' primer and a J-beta primer mix, a second PCR proceeded for 7 to 11 cycles. MiXCR, applied by TCRdb to the 5' RACE reads, yields one record per CDR3 protein. In the table there are 750,000 to 850,000 distinct CDR3 sequences, around 25% of which are singletons. General study findings and limits: Unsorted PBMCs ruled out conclusive naive versus antigen-experienced comparison. A roughly linear age-dependent decrease characterized TCR beta diversity per million T cells.

A note on this clonotype: Its antigen remains unidentified.

V lost 6 bases to trimming and J lost 0 bases, with 15 bases between them. The CDR3 loop spans 16 amino acids. Germline values: CDR1 MDHEN, CDR2 SYDVKM. In addition, the sample was reused for a study of T cells of mothers and their children. That source reports: The donors comprised six children and their three healthy Caucasian mothers.

V gene TRBV28 combines with J gene TRBJ1-3; unclear D gene. Sequenced material: blood. This clonotype was obtained from a boy younger than 18 in good health. The CDR3 sequence is CASSFNGRDSGNTIYF. The CDR3, as DNA: TGTGCCAGCAGCTTTAACGGCCGAGACTCTGGAAACACCATATATTTT. Complete variable domain (other parts from reference TRBV28 and TRBJ1-3): DVKVTQSSRYLVKRTGEKVFLECVQDMDHENMFWYRQDPGLGLRLIYFSYDVKMKEKGDIPEGYSVSREKKERFSLILESASTNQTSMYLCASSFNGRDSGNTIYFGEGSWLTVV.